This record covers a single TCR beta chain. Its matching antigen is unknown. Germline V lookup: CDR1 LNHDA, CDR2 SQIVND (reference sequence). V was cut by 5 bases and J by 4 bases, with 9 bases left in between. CDR3 size: 13 residues. These data belong to a study of OX40 agonist ivuxolimab in advanced cancers. Study-level points and caveats: Antigen specificity remained undetermined for the expanded peripheral T cells.

The table came from immunoSEQ multiplex PCR; TCRdb's copy has only in-frame clones and leaves some out. The sample yields around 68,000 clones, 85% to 95% seen once. The receptor was derived from an adult with an advanced solid tumor such as melanoma, head and neck, liver or kidney cancer. Source: CD4+ or CD8+ T cells sorted from blood, taken in a trial of the OX40 agonist ivuxolimab. This sequence joins TRBV19 and TRBJ1-5; D gene unclear. In DNA, the CDR3 is TGTGCCAGTAGTCCTCGAGAGAATCAGCCCCAGCATTTT. Translating gives CASSPRENQPQHF.